This T cell receptor beta chain was captured in a study of blood T cell repertoires in COVID-19. Background on the study: Italy, Spain and the United States were the sources of the convalescent and acute COVID-19 samples.

Between the trimmed V and J ends, which lost 8 bases and 2 bases, there was a span of 7 bases. Germline assignment: CDR1 MDHEN and CDR2 SYDVKM. The CDR3 is 12 residues long. Generated by immunoSEQ multiplex PCR, the TCRdb table keeps only in-frame clones and is missing some. The sample records 65,000 to 95,000 clones, around 90% being singletons. This clone was recorded once. Material: peripheral blood. V and J are TRBV28 and TRBJ2-1; D is possibly TRBD2 (6 bases). The TCR sequence derives from a man aged 25-45 years with acute or convalescent COVID-19. CDR3 sequence reads: CASAGTYNEQFF. The DNA for the CDR3 is TGTGCCAGCGCGGGAACCTACAATGAGCAGTTCTTC.